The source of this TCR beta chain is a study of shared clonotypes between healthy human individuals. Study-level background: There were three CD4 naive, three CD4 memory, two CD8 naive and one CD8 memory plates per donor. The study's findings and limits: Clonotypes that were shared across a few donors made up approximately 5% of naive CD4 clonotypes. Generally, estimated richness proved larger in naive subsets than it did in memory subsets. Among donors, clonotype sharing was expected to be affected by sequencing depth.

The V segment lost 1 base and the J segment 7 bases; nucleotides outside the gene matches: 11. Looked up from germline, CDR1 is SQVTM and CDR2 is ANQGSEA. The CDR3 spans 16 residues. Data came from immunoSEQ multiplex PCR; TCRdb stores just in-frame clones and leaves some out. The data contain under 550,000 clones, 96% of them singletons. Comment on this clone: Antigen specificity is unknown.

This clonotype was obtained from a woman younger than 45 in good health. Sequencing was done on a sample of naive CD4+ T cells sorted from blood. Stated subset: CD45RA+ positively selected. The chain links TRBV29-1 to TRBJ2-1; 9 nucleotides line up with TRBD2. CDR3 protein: CSVEGRGGLATNEQFF. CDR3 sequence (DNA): TGCAGCGTTGAAGGTCGGGGTGGACTAGCGACAAATGAGCAGTTCTTC.